The clone carrying this T cell receptor (beta chain) showed up just a few times. These data are taken from a study of identical twins. TCRdb reprocessed the 5' RACE reads with MiXCR, giving one entry per CDR3 protein. Here the sample spans 600,000 to 800,000 distinct CDR3 sequences, about 20% being singletons. V lost 4 bases and J lost 7, with 31 bases in between. There are 19 residues in the CDR3. Germline assignment: CDR1 SGHVS and CDR2 FQNEAQ. The same data also contributed to another study, on T cells expressing NK-cell markers. That publication notes: For four donors, these clonotypes were likewise the leading ones in the CD3+CD56-NKG2C+ fraction.

Specimen: PBMCs. The TCR sequence derives from a woman in her late teens or twenties in good health. The chain uses TRBV7-8 and TRBJ1-1; D unclear. CDR3 region: CASSSRRIGVGLKEGEAFF. The DNA for the CDR3 is TGTGCCAGCAGCTCTCGCCGGATTGGGGTCGGACTCAAAGAAGGTGAAGCTTTCTTT.